Included here is one T cell receptor beta chain sequence, with context. Its target is unknown. This specimen comes from a study of T cells in Graves' hyperthyroidism and ophthalmopathy. General study findings and limits: Most clonotypes that expanded in the thyroid above 0.001 also showed up in blood.

This CDR3 is built from 12 residues. Germline V lookup: CDR1 SQVTM, CDR2 ANQGSEA. Trimming pared 8 bases from V and 1 base from J, leaving 11 bases between. Diagnosis rested on symptoms, serum thyroxine and TRAb, thyroid ultrasound, and orbital computed tomography. TCR beta CDR3 sequences were amplified from RNA transcripts. HTBI primers were used for first-round RT-PCR of the TCR CDR3. Each CDR3 protein gets one entry after TCRdb re-called the multiplex PCR reads with MiXCR. The repertoire has hundreds of thousands of distinct CDR3 sequences, around 15% of them found once; the top ten carry about 37%.

This clonotype originated in a woman in her forties with Graves' ophthalmopathy. This chain uses TRBV29-1 with TRBJ2-5; D perhaps matches TRBD1 (6 bases). The sequenced sample was blood. The CDR3 is CSLVRGQETQYF. The CDR3 bases are TGCAGCCTTGTCAGGGGCCAAGAGACCCAGTACTTC.